These 32 T cell receptor beta chains were all obtained from the same sample, sequenced in a study of T-cell reconstitution after alpha-beta-depleted transplantation in children. As it was prepared, the TCRbeta library received unique molecular identifiers. In TCRdb, the PCR reads were re-called with MiXCR into one record per CDR3 protein. Of hundreds of thousands of distinct CDR3 sequences listed, under 13% are singletons. The sample was PBMCs, taken before TCRalphabeta/CD19-depleted stem cell transplant. The receptors shown here come from a child in the first two years of life with acute myeloid leukemia, due to receive a stem cell transplant.

In this sample, this clonotype turned up many times. The chain carries TRBV7-2 and TRBJ2-5; weak D call: TRBD2 (5 bases). The CDR3 totals 13 residues. Trimming cost V 3 bases and J 7 bases, with 12 bases left between them. Germline values: CDR1 SGHTA, CDR2 FQGNSA. The DNA of the CDR3 is TGTGCCAGCAGCTTTAACGACGAGGGGACCCAGTACTTC. As protein: CASSFNDEGTQYF.

This clonotype appeared once. The chain employs TRBV19 and TRBJ1-1; D ambiguous. The germline V gene has CDR1 LNHDA and CDR2 SQIVND (reference sequence). V was trimmed by 8 bases and J by 1 base, leaving 8 bases between them. CDR3 size: 12 residues. CDR3 region: CASDLGNTEAFF. CDR3 DNA sequence: TGTGCCAGTGACCTGGGGAACACTGAAGCTTTCTTT.

This clonotype was observed at least ten times. V and J are TRBV10-2 and TRBJ2-7; D is perhaps TRBD1 (6 bases). CDR1 is WSHSY and CDR2 is SAAADI in the germline V gene. There are 16 residues in the CDR3. V lost 6 bases to trimming and J lost 0 bases, with 18 bases between them. The CDR3 nucleotides are TGCGCCAGCAGCCCCCCGGGACACCTGAGCTCCTACGAGCAGTACTTC. Encoded protein: CASSPPGHLSSYEQYF.

The sample holds many counts of this clonotype. This chain uses TRBV20-1 with TRBJ1-5; D might be TRBD1 (5 bases). Germline V gene lookup returns CDR1 DFQATT and CDR2 SNEGSKA (reference sequence). The CDR3 totals 16 residues. The V and J ends lost 3 bases and 4 bases respectively, with 19 bases between them. This CDR3 reads CSARDPRGSVNQPQHF. CDR3 DNA: TGCAGTGCTAGGGACCCCCGGGGCTCGGTAAATCAGCCCCAGCATTTT.

This clonotype has at least ten counts. The chain carries TRBV20-1 and TRBJ1-4; D ambiguous. V lost 3 bases, J lost 5 bases, and 7 bases lay in between. Germline V gene sequence: CDR1 DFQATT, CDR2 SNEGSKA (reference sequence). The CDR3 is made up of 12 amino acids. The CDR3 loop reads CSASWRNEKLFF. The CDR3 DNA sequence: TGCAGTGCTAGTTGGCGGAATGAAAAACTGTTTTTT.

This clonotype was counted at least ten times. The rearrangement uses TRBV4-3 and TRBJ2-4; 9 positions match TRBD2. Trimming at V came to 0 bases and at J to 6 bases, leaving 0 bases not matched to a gene. The CDR3 contains 14 residues. Germline V lookup: CDR1 LGHNA, CDR2 YSLEER. DNA for the CDR3: TGCGCCAGCAGCCAAGATAGCGGGAGAAACATTCAGTACTTC. Encoded protein: CASSQDSGRNIQYF.

This clonotype was detected ten times or more. The chain carries TRBV6-5 and TRBJ2-7; 10 bases fit TRBD2. The J segment lost 3 bases and the V segment lost 2 bases, leaving 10 bases of the junction unmatched. Per germline, CDR1 MNHEY and CDR2 SVGAGI. This CDR3 comprises 17 residues. CDR3 region: CASSYRRGLAGVYEQYF. Written as DNA, the CDR3 is TGTGCCAGCAGTTACCGCAGGGGGCTAGCGGGAGTCTACGAGCAGTACTTC.

This clonotype appeared many times. This chain uses TRBV11-3 with TRBJ1-2; D possibly corresponds to TRBD1 (6 bases). Per the germline V gene, CDR1 is SGHNT and CDR2 is YENEEA. V gave up 1 base and J gave up 7 bases, with 28 bases separating them. This CDR3 is 19 amino acids long. The CDR3 loop reads CASSLVSKGGSSYSGGYTF. The CDR3 nucleotides are TGTGCCAGCAGCTTAGTCTCTAAGGGGGGTTCGAGTTATTCGGGTGGCTACACCTTC.

This clonotype has ten or more counts. The chain employs TRBV7-9 and TRBJ1-1; tentatively, D is TRBD1 (5 bases). Per the germline V gene, CDR1 is SEHNR and CDR2 is FQNEAQ (reference sequence). The CDR3 sequence is 13 residues long. V was cut by 1 base and J by 7 bases, with 10 bases left in between. Here the CDR3 reads CASSLGPGSEAFF. The CDR3, as DNA: TGTGCCAGCAGCTTAGGACCAGGGAGTGAAGCTTTCTTT.

CDR3 in amino acids: CATSQGIYEKLFF. CDR3 coding DNA: TGTGCCACCTCACAGGGAATCTATGAAAAACTGTTTTTT. This chain links TRBV27 with TRBJ1-4, with D possibly being TRBD1 (6 bases). The CDR3 has 13 amino acids. Trimming pared 10 bases from V and 6 bases from J, leaving 15 bases between. In germline, CDR1 is MNHEY, CDR2 SMNVEV (reference sequence).

The sample holds many counts of this clonotype. The chain recombines TRBV19 with TRBJ2-4; D unclear. The CDR3 is made up of 13 amino acids. V was pared by 1 base and J by 4 bases, with 5 bases between. Germline V gene lookup returns CDR1 LNHDA and CDR2 SQIVND (reference sequence). The CDR3 reads CASSIAGKNIQYF. The CDR3 DNA is TGTGCCAGTAGTATAGCCGGGAAAAACATTCAGTACTTC.

This clonotype has ten or more counts. The chain is built from TRBV12-3 or TRBV12-4 and TRBJ2-6; TRBD2 is a possible D gene (5 bases). The V end lost 5 bases, the J end lost 1 base, and 12 bases lay between the germline ends. This CDR3 has 16 residues. CDR3 amino acids: CASSSGLLSGANVLTF. The CDR3 region has the DNA TGTGCCAGCAGTAGCGGTTTGCTATCTGGGGCCAACGTCCTGACTTTC.

The rearrangement uses TRBV5-1 and TRBJ2-5; 10 bases match TRBD1. Germline CDR1 and CDR2: SGHRS and YFSETQ. V shed 3 bases, J shed 5 bases, and the junction held 13 bases outside the gene matches. The CDR3 is made up of 17 amino acids. CDR3 nucleotide sequence: TGCGCCAGCAGCTGGAGGACCGGGACAGGGGATCGGGAGACCCAGTACTTC. Translating gives CASSWRTGTGDRETQYF.

In the case of this clonotype: One end of the junction is discordant with germline, which a read error may explain. The chain joins TRBV7-3 to TRBJ2-2; TRBD1 or TRBD2 may be the D gene (5 bases each). CDR1 and CDR2 (germline): SGHTA, FQGTGA. CDR3 length: 13 residues. CDR3 in DNA: TGTGCCAGCAGCTTAACTGGGACCGGGGAGCAGTTTTTT. This translates into CASSLTGTGEQFF.

This clonotype was detected a few times. This chain links TRBV19 with TRBJ1-2; D unclear. Germline V gives CDR1 LNHDA, CDR2 SQIVND (reference sequence). This CDR3 is 14 amino acids long. The V and J ends lost 8 bases and 8 bases respectively, with 21 bases between them. Written as DNA, the CDR3 is TGTGCCAGTGCGGATGGCGCGAGGCTGAGCGGCTACACCTTC. This codes for CASADGARLSGYTF.

This clonotype has ten or more counts. The V and J genes are TRBV29-1 and TRBJ2-3, with 10 bases aligning to TRBD2. CDR1 is SQVTM and CDR2 is ANQGSEA in the germline V gene. V lost 4 bases and J lost 5; bases outside the gene matches: 0. The CDR3 covers 12 residues. CDR3 coding DNA: TGCAGCGTTGGACTAGCGGGAGATACGCAGTATTTT. The encoded protein is CSVGLAGDTQYF.

At least ten counts were recorded for this clonotype. This sequence joins TRBV5-1 and TRBJ1-6; D is possibly TRBD1 (6 bases). Germline CDR1 and CDR2: SGHRS and YFSETQ. This CDR3 contains 15 residues. The V and J ends lost 2 bases and 9 bases respectively, with 15 bases between them. The DNA of the CDR3 is TGCGCCAGCAGCTTACCGCAGGGGTTAATTTCACCCCTCCACTTT. Translating gives CASSLPQGLISPLHF.

The rearrangement uses TRBV29-1 and TRBJ1-5, with a possible D match to TRBD1 (6 bases). Deletions cut 3 bases from V and 6 bases from J, with 21 bases between. CDR3 length equals 16 residues. CDR1 SQVTM and CDR2 ANQGSEA come from the germline V gene. CDR3 nucleotides: TGCAGCGTTGACCTACGACCTAACAGGGTATCTCAGCCCCAGCATTTT. Translating gives CSVDLRPNRVSQPQHF.

This clonotype appeared many times. The chain joins TRBV18 to TRBJ2-3; D not resolved. The CDR3 is 13 residues long. Trimming took 6 bases from V and 5 from J, leaving 12 bases between them. In germline, CDR1 is KGHSH, CDR2 LQKENI. In DNA form, the CDR3 reads TGTGCCAGCTCCCCCGCAAACTTAGATACGCAGTATTTT. Its protein is CASSPANLDTQYF. Full variable domain (remainder filled in from reference TRBV18 and TRBJ2-3): NAGVMQNPRHLVRRRGQEARLRCSPMKGHSHVYWYRQLPEEGLKFMVYLQKENIIDESGMPKERFSAEFPKEGPSILRIQQVVRGDSAAYFCASSPANLDTQYFGPGTRLTVL.

The table lists this clonotype with many counts. V gene TRBV12-3 or TRBV12-4 combines with J gene TRBJ2-2; D is perhaps TRBD1 (6 bases). The CDR3 is 14 amino acids. Trimming took 3 bases from V and 3 from J, leaving 8 bases between them. CDR3 residues: CASSLGAHTGELFF. DNA for the CDR3: TGTGCCAGCAGTTTGGGGGCGCACACCGGGGAGCTGTTTTTT.

As for this clonotype: This may come from a read error, since a much larger clone is one base off. The genes are TRBV4-2 and TRBJ1-2; D not resolved. The germline V gene has CDR1 LGHNA and CDR2 YNFKEQ. The CDR3 spans 18 residues. CDR3 coding DNA: TGTGCCAGCAGCCTTTTAACTGGCGGGAGGAGACCTAACTATGGCCACACCTTC. It is translated as CASSLLTGGRRPNYGHTF.

CDR3 nucleotide sequence: TGTGCCTGGAGTCCGGCAGGACTCGACGAGCAGTACTTC. This encodes CAWSPAGLDEQYF. The rearrangement joins TRBV30 to TRBJ2-7; D might be TRBD2 (5 bases). Germline-derived CDR1 and CDR2 are GTSNPN and SVGIG (reference sequence). V was trimmed by 2 bases and J by 5 bases, leaving 13 bases between them. This CDR3 contains 13 residues. The full variable domain, in which reference TRBV30 and TRBJ2-7 provide the parts outside the CDR3, is SQTIHQWPATLVQPVGSPLSLECTVEGTSNPNLYWYRQAAGRGLQLLFYSVGIGQISSEVPQNLSASRPQDRQFILSSKKLLLSDSGFYLCAWSPAGLDEQYFGPGTRLTVT.

This clonotype has at least ten counts. V usage is TRBV20-1 and J usage is TRBJ2-1; 7 nucleotides match TRBD2. Trimming removed 6 bases from V and 7 bases from J; junction bases left unmatched: 9. From germline, CDR1 is DFQATT and CDR2 SNEGSKA (reference sequence). This CDR3 is built from 13 residues. The CDR3 here is CSAIRDYINEQFF. The CDR3 coding sequence is TGCAGTGCCATAAGGGACTATATAAATGAGCAGTTCTTC.

There are a few counts of this clonotype. This chain links TRBV20-1 with TRBJ1-4; 10 bases match TRBD1. CDR3 length: 13 amino acids. Trimming took 8 bases from V and 8 from J; bases not matched to a gene: 8. The germline V gene encodes CDR1 DFQATT and CDR2 SNEGSKA (reference sequence). The CDR3 here is CSSLDRGQEKLFF. CDR3 nucleotides: TGCAGTTCTCTCGACAGGGGGCAGGAAAAACTGTTTTTT.

Ten or more counts support this clonotype. DNA of the CDR3: TGTGCCAGCACGACCAGCCATCTAAACTATGGCTACACCTTC. Protein sequence: CASTTSHLNYGYTF. The chain couples TRBV3-1 to TRBJ1-2; D is undetermined. V shed 7 bases and J shed 2 bases, with 14 bases lying between them. The length of the CDR3 is 14 residues. Germline V gene lookup returns CDR1 LGHDT and CDR2 YNNKEL (reference sequence). Full variable domain (remainder filled in from reference TRBV3-1 and TRBJ1-2): DTAVSQTPKYLVTQMGNDKSIKCEQNLGHDTMYWYKQDSKKFLKIMFSYNNKELIINETVPNRFSPKSPDKAHLNLHINSLELGDSAVYFCASTTSHLNYGYTFGSGTRLTVV.

V gene TRBV30 combines with J gene TRBJ2-3; 10 nucleotides align to TRBD2. Trimming took 1 base from V and 3 from J; bases not matched to a gene: 4. The CDR3 is 15 residues long. Germline V CDR1 and CDR2: GTSNPN, SVGIG (reference sequence). The CDR3 nucleotides read TGTGCCTGGAGTGACCTAGCGGGAGTAACAGATACGCAGTATTTT. Its protein is CAWSDLAGVTDTQYF.

This clonotype was recorded at least ten times. The chain joins TRBV15 to TRBJ2-3; D possibly matches TRBD1 or TRBD2 (6 bases each). The CDR3 spans 14 residues. V dropped 3 bases and J dropped 3 bases, with 10 bases sitting between them. The germline V gene has CDR1 LNHNV and CDR2 YYDKDF (reference sequence). CDR3 coding DNA: TGTGCCACCAGCAGGGCGGGACAAACAGATACGCAGTATTTT. Its protein product is CATSRAGQTDTQYF. The complete variable domain, with remaining parts taken from reference TRBV15 and TRBJ2-3, reads DAMVIQNPRYQVTQFGKPVTLSCSQTLNHNVMYWYQQKSSQAPKLLFHYYDKDFNNEADTPDNFQSRRPNTSFCFLDIRSPGLGDTAMYLCATSRAGQTDTQYFGPGTRLTVL.

This clonotype appeared many times. The chain has TRBV5-1 and TRBJ1-2, with D hard to call. V gave up 5 bases and J gave up 0 bases, with 11 bases separating them. This CDR3 region has 14 residues. The germline V gene has CDR1 SGHRS and CDR2 YFSETQ. CDR3 bases: TGCGCCAGCAGACCAACACCCTCTAACTATGGCTACACCTTC. Translation: CASRPTPSNYGYTF. Based on the CDR3 plus reference TRBV5-1 and TRBJ1-2, the full variable domain is KAGVTQTPRYLIKTRGQQVTLSCSPISGHRSVSWYQQTPGQGLQFLFEYFSETQRNKGNFPGRFSGRQFSNSRSEMNVSTLELGDSALYLCASRPTPSNYGYTFGSGTRLTVV.

This clonotype was recorded a few times. J is TRBJ2-7 and V is TRBV12-3 or TRBV12-4; TRBD2 might be the D (5 bases). V shed 3 bases and J shed 6 bases, with 18 bases lying between them. The CDR3 spans 15 residues. DNA for the CDR3: TGTGCCAGCAGTTTCGGTACTAGTAACAAACTCGAGCAGTACTTC. This gives the protein CASSFGTSNKLEQYF.

This clonotype was counted many times. The rearrangement links TRBV7-3 to TRBJ2-3, with 9 bases aligning to TRBD2. The J segment lost 5 bases and the V segment lost 1 base, leaving 7 bases of the junction unmatched. This CDR3 comprises 16 residues. Per the germline V gene, CDR1 is SGHTA and CDR2 is FQGTGA. CDR3 residues: CASSLNSGSIGDTQYF. CDR3 bases: TGTGCCAGCAGCTTAAATAGCGGGAGCATCGGAGATACGCAGTATTTT.

At least ten counts were recorded for this clonotype. The chain combines TRBV6-5 with TRBJ2-7, with a tentative D call TRBD2 (5 bases). This CDR3 contains 11 residues. Germline loops: CDR1 MNHEY, CDR2 SVGAGI. V shed 6 bases and J shed 4 bases, with 7 bases lying between them. CDR3 nucleotides: TGTGCCAGCAGACTAGGATACGAGCAGTACTTC. It encodes CASRLGYEQYF.

This clonotype was observed at least ten times. V usage is TRBV5-1 and J usage is TRBJ2-7; TRBD1 or TRBD2 may be the D gene (5 bases each). V was trimmed by 4 bases and J by 2 bases, leaving 16 bases between them. Germline-derived CDR1 and CDR2 are SGHRS and YFSETQ. CDR3 size: 15 residues. CDR3 nucleotides: TGCGCCAGCAGCCCCTCCGGGACGGGGACCTACGAGCAGTACTTC. Amino acid sequence: CASSPSGTGTYEQYF. The full variable domain, rest sourced from reference TRBV5-1 and TRBJ2-7, is KAGVTQTPRYLIKTRGQQVTLSCSPISGHRSVSWYQQTPGQGLQFLFEYFSETQRNKGNFPGRFSGRQFSNSRSEMNVSTLELGDSALYLCASSPSGTGTYEQYFGPGTRLTVT.